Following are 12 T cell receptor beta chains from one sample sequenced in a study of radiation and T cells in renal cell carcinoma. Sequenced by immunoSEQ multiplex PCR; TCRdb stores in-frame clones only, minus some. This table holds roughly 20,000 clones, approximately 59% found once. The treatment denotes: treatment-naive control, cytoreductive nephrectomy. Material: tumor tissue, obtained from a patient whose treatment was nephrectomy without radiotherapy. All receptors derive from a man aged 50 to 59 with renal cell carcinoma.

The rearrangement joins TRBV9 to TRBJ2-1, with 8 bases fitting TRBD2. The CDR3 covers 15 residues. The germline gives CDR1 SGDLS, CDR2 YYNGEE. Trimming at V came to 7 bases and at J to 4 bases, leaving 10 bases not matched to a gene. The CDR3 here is CASALGASGYNEQFF. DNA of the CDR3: TGTGCCAGCGCCCTTGGGGCTAGCGGGTACAATGAGCAGTTCTTC.

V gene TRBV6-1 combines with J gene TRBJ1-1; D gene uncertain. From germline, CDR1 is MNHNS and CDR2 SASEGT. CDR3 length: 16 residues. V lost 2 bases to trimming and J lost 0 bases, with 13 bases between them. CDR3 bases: TGTGCCAGCAGTGAAAGGCTAGGGCAGCTGAACACTGAAGCTTTCTTT. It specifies CASSERLGQLNTEAFF.

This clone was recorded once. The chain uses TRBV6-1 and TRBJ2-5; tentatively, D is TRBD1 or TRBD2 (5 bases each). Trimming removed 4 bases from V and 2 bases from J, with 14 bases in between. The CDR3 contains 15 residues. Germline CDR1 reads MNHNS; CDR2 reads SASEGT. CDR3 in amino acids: CASSAIPGRQETQYF. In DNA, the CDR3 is TGTGCCAGCAGTGCCATTCCGGGACGGCAAGAGACCCAGTACTTC.

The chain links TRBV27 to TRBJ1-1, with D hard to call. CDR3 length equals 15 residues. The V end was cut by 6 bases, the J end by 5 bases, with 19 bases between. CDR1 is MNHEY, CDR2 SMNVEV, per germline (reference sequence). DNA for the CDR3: TGTGCCAGCAGACCACTTAAGAGGGTAGGAACTGAAGCTTTCTTT. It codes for CASRPLKRVGTEAFF.

The chain's CDR3 is CASQGEQPQHF. The CDR3 DNA follows: TGTGCCTCTCAAGGGGAGCAGCCCCAGCATTTT. J is TRBJ1-5 and V is TRBV6-5; D perhaps matches TRBD1 (5 bases). V gave up 11 bases and J gave up 7 bases, with 12 bases separating them. CDR1 is MNHEY and CDR2 is SVGAGI in the germline V gene. CDR3 length: 11 amino acids.

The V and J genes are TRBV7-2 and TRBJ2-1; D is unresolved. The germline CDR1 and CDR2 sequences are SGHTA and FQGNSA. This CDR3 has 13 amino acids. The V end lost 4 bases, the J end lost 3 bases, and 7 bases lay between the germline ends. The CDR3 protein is CASSWADYNEQFF. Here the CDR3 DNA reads TGTGCCAGCAGCTGGGCTGACTACAATGAGCAGTTCTTC.

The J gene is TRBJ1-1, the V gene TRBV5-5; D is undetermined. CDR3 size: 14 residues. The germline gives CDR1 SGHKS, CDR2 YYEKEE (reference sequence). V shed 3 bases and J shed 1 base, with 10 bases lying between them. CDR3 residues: CASSSRTANTEAFF. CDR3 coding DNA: TGTGCCAGCAGCTCCAGAACAGCGAACACTGAAGCTTTCTTT. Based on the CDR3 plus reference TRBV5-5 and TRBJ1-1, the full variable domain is DAGVTQSPTHLIKTRGQQVTLRCSPISGHKSVSWYQQVLGQGPQFIFQYYEKEERGRGNFPDRFSARQFPNYSSELNVNALLLGDSALYLCASSSRTANTEAFFGQGTRLTVV.

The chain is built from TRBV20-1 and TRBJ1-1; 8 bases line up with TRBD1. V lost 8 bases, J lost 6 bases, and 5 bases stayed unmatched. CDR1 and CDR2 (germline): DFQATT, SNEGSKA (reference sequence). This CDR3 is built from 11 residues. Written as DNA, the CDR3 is TGCAGTTCATCACAGGGGGCTGAAGCTTTCTTT. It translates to CSSSQGAEAFF.

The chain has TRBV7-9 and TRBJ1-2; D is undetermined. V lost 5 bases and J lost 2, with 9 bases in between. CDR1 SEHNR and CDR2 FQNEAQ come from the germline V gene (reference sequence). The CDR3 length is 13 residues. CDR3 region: CASSTSTNYGYTF. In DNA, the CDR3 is TGTGCCAGCAGCACCTCTACAAACTATGGCTACACCTTC.

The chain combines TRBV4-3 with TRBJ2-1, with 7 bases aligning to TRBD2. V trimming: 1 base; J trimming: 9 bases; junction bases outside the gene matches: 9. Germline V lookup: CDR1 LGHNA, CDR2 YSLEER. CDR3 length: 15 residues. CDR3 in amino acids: CASSQVAGVAGEQFF. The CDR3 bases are TGCGCCAGCAGCCAAGTTGCGGGGGTCGCTGGTGAGCAGTTCTTC.

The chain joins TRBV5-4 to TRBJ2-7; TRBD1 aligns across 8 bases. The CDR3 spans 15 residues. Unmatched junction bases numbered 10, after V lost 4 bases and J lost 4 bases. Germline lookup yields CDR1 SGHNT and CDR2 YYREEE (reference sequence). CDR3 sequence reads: CASSPGGQATYEQYF. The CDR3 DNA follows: TGTGCCAGCAGCCCCGGGGGACAGGCGACTTACGAGCAGTACTTC.

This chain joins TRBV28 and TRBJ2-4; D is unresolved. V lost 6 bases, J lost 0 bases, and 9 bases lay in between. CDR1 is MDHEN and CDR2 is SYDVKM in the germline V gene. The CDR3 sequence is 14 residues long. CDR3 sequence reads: CASRLDEAKNIQYF. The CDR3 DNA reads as TGTGCCAGCAGATTGGACGAAGCCAAAAACATTCAGTACTTC.